Each of the 17 T cell receptor beta chains below was sequenced from the same sample in a study of cytomegalovirus exposure and HLA in healthy donors. Use of 60 Vbeta and 13 Jbeta primers characterized the PCR. Libraries were prepared by immunoSEQ multiplex PCR; TCRdb keeps only in-frame clonotypes and omits some of them. The repertoire holds 95,000 to 150,000 clones, with around 74% as singletons. What was sequenced was PBMCs. The receptor source for this set is a woman between 45 and 65 years old in good health and CMV-seropositive.

The chain links TRBV10-3 to TRBJ2-7, with 7 bases fitting TRBD1. The V segment lost 6 bases and the J segment 2 bases; nucleotides outside the gene matches: 4. Germline lookup yields CDR1 ENHRY and CDR2 SYGVKD. This CDR3 spans 13 amino acids. The CDR3 protein is CAISDREPYEQYF. The CDR3 bases are TGTGCCATCAGCGACAGGGAACCCTACGAGCAGTACTTC.

This clone was picked up a small number of times. The chain uses TRBV29-1 and TRBJ1-2, with a weak D call TRBD1 (5 bases). CDR3 length equals 13 residues. CDR1 SQVTM and CDR2 ANQGSEA come from the germline V gene. Deletions cut 4 bases from V and 7 bases from J, with 16 bases between. CDR3 protein: CSVGLQGDGGYTF. The DNA of the CDR3 is TGCAGCGTTGGATTGCAGGGCGATGGTGGCTACACCTTC.

This chain uses TRBV7-9 with TRBJ1-2; 7 positions match TRBD1. Trimming cost V 2 bases and J 5 bases; bases outside gene matches: 2. CDR1 SEHNR and CDR2 FQNEAQ come from the germline V gene (reference sequence). The CDR3 runs 13 residues. The CDR3 is CASSLLQGYGYTF. CDR3 coding DNA: TGTGCCAGCAGCTTATTACAGGGGTATGGCTACACCTTC.

The chain links TRBV7-2 to TRBJ1-6; unclear D gene. Trimming cost V 3 bases and J 7 bases, with 13 bases left between them. Germline V CDR1 and CDR2: SGHTA, FQGNSA. This CDR3 has 15 amino acids. In nucleotides, the CDR3 is TGTGCCAGCAGCTTTGGACTCCCAGAGAATTCACCCCTCCACTTT. This translates into CASSFGLPENSPLHF.

This clone was counted between two and nine times. V usage is TRBV5-6 and J usage is TRBJ1-4; perhaps TRBD1 as D (5 bases). The V gene lost 2 bases and the J gene lost 3 bases, with 8 bases spanning the gap. This CDR3 has 14 amino acids. CDR1 and CDR2 from the germline V gene are SGHDT and YYEEEE. CDR3 region: CASSFGGSNEKLFF. The CDR3 region has the DNA TGTGCCAGCAGCTTCGGGGGGTCTAATGAAAAACTGTTTTTT.

The chain employs TRBV28 and TRBJ1-2; 11 bases agree with TRBD1. With V trimmed by 6 bases and J by 4 bases, 4 bases remained unmatched. The V gene's germline CDR1 is MDHEN and CDR2 SYDVKM. This CDR3 is 14 amino acids long. The CDR3 region is CASRSGQGVYGYTF. The CDR3 DNA reads TGTGCCAGCAGATCGGGACAGGGGGTCTATGGCTACACCTTC.

The rearrangement joins TRBV20-1 to TRBJ2-3, with 8 bases fitting TRBD2. This CDR3 has 11 amino acids. The germline CDR1 and CDR2 sequences are DFQATT and SNEGSKA (reference sequence). Germline trimming cut 8 bases from V and 4 bases from J; bases unmatched to any gene: 2. DNA of the CDR3: TGCAGTTCCGGGGGGGCAGATACGCAGTATTTT. This codes for CSSGGADTQYF.

This clone occurred a few times. The chain recombines TRBV29-1 with TRBJ2-1; D gene unclear. CDR1 SQVTM and CDR2 ANQGSEA come from the germline V gene. This CDR3 has 13 residues. Trimming shortened V by 7 bases and J by 0 bases, and 10 bases separated the two germline ends. The CDR3 DNA reads as TGCAGCGCCCACAGAAGCTCCTACAATGAGCAGTTCTTC. This gives the protein CSAHRSSYNEQFF.

The V call is TRBV7-9, the J call TRBJ2-1; 8 bases align to TRBD2. Germline trimming cut 9 bases from V and 6 bases from J; bases unmatched to any gene: 13. Germline values: CDR1 SEHNR, CDR2 FQNEAQ (reference sequence). The CDR3 totals 15 residues. The CDR3 nucleotides read TGTGCCAGTCGACCTCCGGGACTAGTAAGCAATGAGCAGTTCTTC. Its protein product is CASRPPGLVSNEQFF. The complete variable domain, with remaining parts taken from reference TRBV7-9 and TRBJ2-1, reads DTGVSQNPRHKITKRGQNVTFRCDPISEHNRLYWYRQTLGQGPEFLTYFQNEAQLEKSRLLSDRFSAERPKGSFSTLEIQRTEQGDSAMYLCASRPPGLVSNEQFFGPGTRLTVL.

This chain connects TRBV4-3 to TRBJ2-1; D gene ambiguous. Germline loops: CDR1 LGHNA, CDR2 YSLEER. Trimming shortened V by 2 bases and J by 6 bases, and 14 bases separated the two germline ends. This CDR3 is built from 15 residues. CDR3 loop: CASSQSPLGGNEQFF. The CDR3 DNA reads TGCGCCAGCAGCCAAAGCCCCCTTGGCGGCAATGAGCAGTTCTTC.

The chain couples TRBV5-3 to TRBJ1-2; TRBD1 matches 8 bases. TRBV5-3 is an ORF; its function is uncertain. CDR3 length: 15 residues. V was pared by 3 bases and J by 4 bases, with 8 bases of the junction left unmatched. CDR3 loop: CARSCPGTGTYGYTF. As DNA, the CDR3 is TGTGCCAGAAGCTGTCCCGGGACAGGCACCTATGGCTACACCTTC.

The chain is built from TRBV5-6 and TRBJ2-1; 9 positions match TRBD1. This CDR3 is built from 15 residues. V shed 4 bases, J shed 5 bases, and the junction held 7 bases outside the gene matches. Germline CDR1 and CDR2: SGHDT and YYEEEE. The CDR3 region is CASSKRDRENNEQFF. DNA of the CDR3: TGTGCCAGCAGCAAGAGGGACAGGGAGAACAATGAGCAGTTCTTC.

This rearrangement joins TRBV29-1 to TRBJ1-3, with D perhaps matching TRBD1 (6 bases). This CDR3 is built from 14 residues. Germline values: CDR1 SQVTM, CDR2 ANQGSEA. V gave up 4 bases and J gave up 2 bases, with 12 bases separating them. CDR3 in amino acids: CSVVKGDPGNTIYF. CDR3 DNA: TGCAGCGTTGTTAAGGGGGATCCTGGAAACACCATATATTTT.

The chain combines TRBV6-1 with TRBJ1-2, with D possibly being TRBD1 (6 bases). Germline V gene lookup returns CDR1 MNHNS and CDR2 SASEGT. This CDR3 has 13 residues. V lost 6 bases to trimming and J lost 7 bases, with 15 bases between them. The CDR3 region is CASRPGGGGGYTF. The CDR3, as DNA: TGTGCCAGCAGGCCCGGTGGGGGCGGTGGCTACACCTTC.

V gene TRBV10-2 combines with J gene TRBJ2-7; D not resolved. The V end lost 1 base, the J end lost 3 bases, and 10 bases lay between the germline ends. CDR3 length equals 14 residues. Germline loops: CDR1 WSHSY, CDR2 SAAADI. This CDR3 reads CASSELVILYEQYF. The CDR3 region has the DNA TGCGCCAGCAGTGAGTTAGTAATTCTCTACGAGCAGTACTTC.

The chain employs TRBV5-4 and TRBJ1-6; possible D gene TRBD1, 5 bases. CDR3 size: 16 residues. CDR1 is SGHNT and CDR2 is YYREEE in the germline V gene (reference sequence). V lost 3 bases and J lost 4, with 14 bases in between. CDR3 coding DNA: TGTGCCAGCAGCTCCTTGCTGGGGGGGTATAATTCACCCCTCCACTTT. It codes for CASSSLLGGYNSPLHF.

The chain is built from TRBV2 and TRBJ2-5; 7 bases fit TRBD2. Germline V CDR1 and CDR2: SNHLY, FYNNEI. V lost 6 bases, J lost 5 bases, and 9 bases stayed unmatched. There are 14 residues in the CDR3. CDR3 sequence reads: CASSLGLGRETQYF. The CDR3 bases are TGTGCCAGCAGCCTCGGACTCGGGAGGGAGACCCAGTACTTC.